This entry lists 13 T cell receptor beta chains sequenced from one sample in a study of T cells in women clearing cervical HPV infection. Using immunoSEQ multiplex PCR, the repertoire was profiled, and TCRdb retains in-frame clones only, with some absent. This listing includes roughly 30,000 clones. Material: blood buffy coat. The source of these receptors is a woman aged 18-70 years with a cervical HPV16 infection that either progressed to CIN3+ or cleared (not recorded which).

On this clone: The CDR3 goes on 3 residues after the read ends, and that part is filled in from the germline J gene. The chain recombines TRBV20-1 with TRBJ2-1; 9 bases are shared with TRBD2. The CDR3 length is 14 residues. The V segment lost 4 bases and the J segment 8 bases; nucleotides outside the gene matches: 9. Germline-derived CDR1 and CDR2 are DFQATT and SNEGSKA (reference sequence). CDR3 DNA (partial): TGCAGTGCTACCCCGGGACTAGCTTCGTATGAG. It encodes CSATPGLASYE. The whole CDR3 protein is CSATPGLASYEQFF.

Here the CDR3 reads CASSRLAGVGELFF. CDR3 bases read: TGTGCCAGCAGTCGACTAGCGGGAGTAGGGGAG. J is TRBJ2-2 and V is TRBV12-3 or TRBV12-4; 12 bases fit TRBD2. The read finishes 3 residues shy of the CDR3 end, and the germline J gene is used to complete it. The V and J ends lost 5 bases and 8 bases, in that order; junction bases with no gene match: 3. This CDR3 region has 14 residues.

A word on this clone: Coverage ceases 3 residues before the CDR3 finishes, and the germline J gene fills in the end. The V and J genes are TRBV7-6 and TRBJ2-1; perhaps D is TRBD1 or TRBD2 (7 bases each). The CDR3 covers 16 residues. Looked up from germline, CDR1 is SGHVS and CDR2 is FNYEAQ. Trimming cost V 5 bases and J 4 bases, with 18 bases left between them. CDR3 DNA (partial): TGTGCCAGCAGCCCAACACAGGGGAGGGGGTACAATGAG. It codes for CASSPTQGRGYNE. The entire CDR3 is CASSPTQGRGYNEQFF.

Concerning this clone itself: The missing CDR3 end, 3 residues past where the read stops, is filled in from the germline J gene. The rearrangement links TRBV6-1 to TRBJ2-1; 9 bases align to TRBD2. There are 17 residues in the CDR3. Germline V gene lookup returns CDR1 MNHNS and CDR2 SASEGT. V lost 5 bases and J lost 0; bases outside the gene matches: 8. CDR3 DNA, as far as it was read: TGTGCCAGCAGTAAAGATAGCGGGAGTCACTCCTACAATGAG. Its protein product is CASSKDSGSHSYNE. The CDR3 as a whole reads CASSKDSGSHSYNEQFF.

Concerning this clone itself: The CDR3 extends 3 residues past the end of the read, so its final part is completed from the germline J gene. The chain has TRBV20-1 and TRBJ1-1; D call uncertain. The CDR3 runs to 14 residues. Deletions cut 0 bases from V and 6 bases from J, with 14 bases between. The germline V gene has CDR1 DFQATT and CDR2 SNEGSKA (reference sequence). The part of the CDR3 DNA that was read is TGCAGTGCTAGAGATAGGGCAGTGGAGGCTGAA. It yields the protein CSARDRAVEAE. The full CDR3 protein is CSARDRAVEAEAFF.

This chain's CDR3 is CAISESGGVGELFF. The CDR3 DNA, read in part, is TGTGCCATCAGTGAGTCTGGGGGCGTCGGGGAG. This sequence joins TRBV10-3 and TRBJ2-2; TRBD1 is a possible D gene (6 bases). The sequence runs out 3 residues before the end of the CDR3; the remainder is reconstructed from the germline J gene. The CDR3 extends over 14 amino acids. With 0 bases removed from V and 7 bases from J, the gap between germline ends came to 9 bases. CDR1 is ENHRY, CDR2 SYGVKD, per germline.

Note on this clone: The sequenced fragment ends 3 residues before the CDR3 boundary, so the rest is inferred from the germline J gene. The chain combines TRBV7-3 with TRBJ2-7; weak D call: TRBD2 (6 bases). CDR1 SGHTA and CDR2 FQGTGA come from the germline V gene. The CDR3 has 15 amino acids. V lost 5 bases and J 5 bases, leaving 19 bases between the germline ends. CDR3 DNA (partial): TGTGCCAGCAGCCCCCACCCCCGGGGGAGAGACGAG. This translates into CASSPHPRGRDE. The whole CDR3 region reads CASSPHPRGRDEQYF.

For this clone: The CDR3 end lies 3 residues beyond the end of the read and is filled in from the germline J gene. This chain links TRBV7-9 with TRBJ1-1, with TRBD1 as a possible D gene (5 bases). The V end was cut by 4 bases, the J end by 7 bases, with 16 bases between. Looked up from germline, CDR1 is SEHNR and CDR2 is FQNEAQ (reference sequence). The CDR3 length is 14 residues. CDR3: CASSSTGEPHEAFF. The CDR3 DNA, read in part, is TGTGCCAGCAGCTCAACAGGAGAACCCCATGAA.

As for this clone: Read sequence stops 3 residues before the CDR3 end, and the germline J gene provides the missing end. The J gene is TRBJ2-2, the V gene TRBV7-8; 9 positions agree with TRBD2. The germline V gene encodes CDR1 SGHVS and CDR2 FQNEAQ. The ends lost 1 base at V and 4 bases at J; junction bases unmatched: 7. CDR3 length: 17 amino acids. Partial CDR3 DNA: TGTGCCAGCAGCTTAGTAGTAGGCGGGGGGGCCACCGGGGAG. This codes for CASSLVVGGGATGE. The whole CDR3 sequence reads CASSLVVGGGATGELFF.

The CDR3 loop is CASSLSDLASGYEQYF. The part of the CDR3 DNA that was read is TGTGCCAGCAGTTTATCGGATTTGGCTAGCGGCTACGAG. The chain is built from TRBV27 and TRBJ2-7; 7 nucleotides line up with TRBD2. The read ends 3 residues early relative to the CDR3; the germline J gene fills the gap. The V gene end was trimmed by 0 bases and the J gene end by 3 bases; junction bases not matched to a gene: 8. This CDR3 is 16 amino acids long. Per germline, CDR1 MNHEY and CDR2 SMNVEV (reference sequence).

A remark on this clone: The read terminates 3 residues before the CDR3 end, so the remaining end is supplied by the germline J gene. The rearrangement joins TRBV19 to TRBJ2-2; TRBD1 aligns across 9 bases. The CDR3 has 15 residues. Germline V CDR1 and CDR2: LNHDA, SQIVND (reference sequence). J gave up 6 bases and V 6 bases, and 8 bases lay outside the gene matches. The sequenced CDR3 bases are TGTGCCAGTAGCTCCGGGACAGGGAGGGCCGGGGAG. Encoded protein: CASSSGTGRAGE. The whole CDR3 region reads CASSSGTGRAGELFF.

Notes on this clone: The CDR3 is cut off 3 residues early in the read; its end comes from the germline J gene. The chain links TRBV19 to TRBJ1-2; 7 positions match TRBD1. Germline V gives CDR1 LNHDA, CDR2 SQIVND (reference sequence). Germline trimming cut 3 bases from V and 4 bases from J; bases unmatched to any gene: 5. The CDR3 extends over 14 amino acids. The part of the CDR3 DNA that was read is TGTGCCAGTAGTATCCCGGGACAGCCCTATGGC. It is translated as CASSIPGQPYG. The whole CDR3 is CASSIPGQPYGYTF.

Worth noting for this clone: The read is 3 residues too short to cover the CDR3 end, so that end is filled in from the germline J gene. The chain combines TRBV5-1 with TRBJ1-2; no definite D call. The V gene's germline CDR1 is SGHRS and CDR2 YFSETQ. The CDR3 loop spans 15 amino acids. The sequenced CDR3 bases are TGCGCCAGCAGCAGCGGGATGGCAGGTCGGAGGGGC. Residues: CASSSGMAGRRG. In full, the CDR3 reads CASSSGMAGRRGYTF.